Listed below are T cell receptor beta chains from one sample, sequenced in a study of blood T cell repertoires in COVID-19. Sequencing was performed with immunoSEQ multiplex PCR; in TCRdb, only in-frame clones are kept and a portion is missing. The data show 70,000 or so clones, around 90% seen once. The sequencing sample was made of peripheral blood. The receptors originated from a human donor in a cohort sampled during active COVID-19. CDR3s include the opening cysteine and the closing phenylalanine or tryptophan. D genes are given only for firm matches. Clone sizes are given selectively: once, few, many, or a class where the clone is expanded.

D	J	V	length	size	DNA	CDR3
TRBD2	TRBJ2-7	TRBV5-4	14	NA	TGTGCCAGCAGCTCGGGACTAGCCCCCTGGGAGCAGTACTTC	CASSSGLAPWEQYF
NA	TRBJ2-7	TRBV27	14	NA	TGTGCCAGCTCTCGAGATTGGGACACCTACGAGCAGTACTTC	CASSRDWDTYEQYF
NA	TRBJ1-6	TRBV7-2	12	NA	TGTGCCAGCAGCTTTCCCCTTTCACCCCTCCACTTT	CASSFPLSPLHF
NA	TRBJ1-6	TRBV4-1	17	NA	TGCGCCAGCAGCCAAGAACCCACCGGGACACTTAATTCACCCCTCCACTTT	CASSQEPTGTLNSPLHF
NA	TRBJ1-1	TRBV5-1	14	once	TGCGCCAGCAGCTTAGGAGGGGGGGACACTGAAGCTTTCTTT	CASSLGGGDTEAFF
TRBD1	TRBJ1-5	TRBV19	15	few	TGTGCCAGTAGTGGGGGGACAGGGGGCGATCAGCCCCAGCATTTT	CASSGGTGGDQPQHF
NA	TRBJ1-1	TRBV11-3	11	NA	TGTGCCAGCGGGGACTGGCGCCTAGCTTTCTTT	CASGDWRLAFF
NA	TRBJ2-7	TRBV7-9	12	NA	TGTGCCAGCAGCTTAGATCGGGGTGAGCAGTACTTC	CASSLDRGEQYF
TRBD1	TRBJ1-4	TRBV5-4	16	NA	TGTGCCAGCAGCTTGGGGACAGGGCAGTCGGATGAAAAACTGTTTTTT	CASSLGTGQSDEKLFF
TRBD1	TRBJ2-1	TRBV2	14	NA	TGTGCCAGCAGTGATTTTCAGGGGGCTAGTGAGCAGTTCTTC	CASSDFQGASEQFF
TRBD1	TRBJ1-2	TRBV30	13	NA	TGTGCCGCCAGGGGACAGGGGAGATATGGCTACACCTTC	CAARGQGRYGYTF
TRBD1	TRBJ1-2	TRBV2	13	NA	TGTGCCAGCAGTGAACAGGGGGACTATGGCTACACCTTC	CASSEQGDYGYTF
NA	TRBJ2-2	TRBV11-2	16	NA	TGTGCCAGCAGCTCACGACTCATCCTAGCCCCCGGGGAGCTGTTTTTT	CASSSRLILAPGELFF
TRBD1	TRBJ1-1	TRBV29-1	12	NA	TGCAGCTTGGGACAGGGAAACACTGAAGCTTTCTTT	CSLGQGNTEAFF
TRBD1	TRBJ1-2	TRBV30	13	NA	TGTGCCTGGCACCGGGACAGGCCCTATGGCTACACCTTC	CAWHRDRPYGYTF
TRBD2	TRBJ2-3	TRBV10-3	19	NA	TGTGCCATCAGCGCCCGGACTAGCGGGAGGTTTGGGGGGACAGATACGCAGTATTTT	CAISARTSGRFGGTDTQYF
NA	TRBJ2-2	TRBV14	15	NA	TGTGCCAGCAGCCAAGTCGGCGGGACCACCGGGGAGCTGTTTTTT	CASSQVGGTTGELFF
NA	TRBJ1-2	TRBV6-1	15	NA	TGTGCCAGCACTGAACAGGGAGGGAAAGGACATGGCTACACCTTC	CASTEQGGKGHGYTF
TRBD2	TRBJ2-1	TRBV7-9	16	NA	TGTGCCAGCAGCTTAGTGGCACTAGCGGGTTACAATGAGCAGTTCTTC	CASSLVALAGYNEQFF
TRBD1	TRBJ1-1	TRBV11-1	14	NA	TGTGCCAGCAGTCCCGGGACAGGGAGCTCTGAAGCTTTCTTT	CASSPGTGSSEAFF
NA	TRBJ2-1	TRBV6-4	14	NA	TGTGCCAGCAGTGACTCAAGGGAGCGGGATGAGCAGTTCTTC	CASSDSRERDEQFF
TRBD1	TRBJ1-1	TRBV5-6	15	NA	TGTGCCAGCAGGCTGGACAGGGCTTGGGTCACTGAAGCTTTCTTT	CASRLDRAWVTEAFF
TRBD2	TRBJ2-5	TRBV28	15	NA	TGTGCCAGCAGTGTAGGACTAGCGGGAGCGGAGACCCAGTACTTC	CASSVGLAGAETQYF
TRBD1	TRBJ2-2	TRBV7-6	15	NA	TGTGCCAGCAGCCCGGGACAGGCTAACACCGGGGAGCTGTTTTTT	CASSPGQANTGELFF
NA	TRBJ2-7	TRBV28	14	NA	TGTGCCAGCAGTTTAGGGCCCCAGAACTACGAGCAGTACTTC	CASSLGPQNYEQYF
TRBD1	TRBJ2-1	TRBV5-1	15	once	TGCGCCAGCAGCCTCCGACAGGGAGCCTACAATGAGCAGTTCTTC	CASSLRQGAYNEQFF
TRBD1	TRBJ1-5	TRBV19	13	NA	TGTGCCAGTAGGGGACAGAGCAATCAGCCCCAGCATTTT	CASRGQSNQPQHF
TRBD1	TRBJ1-3	TRBV10-3	15	NA	TGTGCCATCAGTGAACGGGACAGGGCTAGGAACACCATATATTTT	CAISERDRARNTIYF
TRBD1	TRBJ1-2	TRBV2	13	NA	TGTGCCAGCGGGTCGGGACAGGGTGGCGGCTACACCTTC	CASGSGQGGGYTF
NA	TRBJ1-1	TRBV21-1	15	NA	TGTGCCAGCAGCAAACAGGGGGCAAGGAACACTGAAGCTTTCTTT	CASSKQGARNTEAFF
NA	TRBJ1-2	TRBV19	12	few	TGTGCCAGTAGCAGTCTAGATTATGGCTACACCTTC	CASSSLDYGYTF
TRBD2	TRBJ2-1	TRBV19	14	NA	TGTGCCAGTAAAGGACTAGCGGGAGGTAATGAGCAGTTCTTC	CASKGLAGGNEQFF
NA	TRBJ2-4	TRBV6-5	15	NA	TGTGCCAGCAGCTGGACTCACGAAGCCAAAAACATTCAGTACTTC	CASSWTHEAKNIQYF
TRBD1	TRBJ1-1	TRBV5-4	15	NA	TGTGCCAGCAGCTTACAGGGGGCAAGGGACACTGAAGCTTTCTTT	CASSLQGARDTEAFF
TRBD2	TRBJ2-2	TRBV7-3	15	NA	TGTGCCAGCAGCTATAGCGGGAGGAACACCGGGGAGCTGTTTTTT	CASSYSGRNTGELFF
TRBD2	TRBJ2-5	TRBV27	19	NA	TGTGCCAGCAGTACCGCCCGGGCGTGGCGGGAGGCCACCCAAGAGACCCAGTACTTC	CASSTARAWREATQETQYF
TRBD1	TRBJ1-5	TRBV28	14	NA	TGTGCCAGCAGTTCGACAGGGATAAATCAGCCCCAGCATTTT	CASSSTGINQPQHF
TRBD2	TRBJ2-3	TRBV11-3	15	NA	TGTGCCAGCAGCTTGGGCGGGAGCACTACAGATACGCAGTATTTT	CASSLGGSTTDTQYF
NA	TRBJ1-2	TRBV6-5	14	NA	TGTGCCAGCAGGGGGGGTTGGCGCCGGGATGGCTACACCTTC	CASRGGWRRDGYTF
TRBD2	TRBJ2-3	TRBV24-1	16	NA	TGTGCCACCAGTTATACTAGCGGGAGGGACATAGATACGCAGTATTTT	CATSYTSGRDIDTQYF
NA	TRBJ1-4	TRBV5-6	12	NA	TGTGCCAGCAGCTTGTATTCTGAAAAACTGTTTTTT	CASSLYSEKLFF
NA	TRBJ1-2	TRBV5-1	13	NA	TGCGCCAGCAGCTTGGGAGAGGGATATGGCTACACCTTC	CASSLGEGYGYTF
TRBD2	TRBJ2-3	TRBV15	18	NA	TGTGCCACCAGCAGAGACCACCCGGGGGGATTTAACACAGATACGCAGTATTTT	CATSRDHPGGFNTDTQYF
NA	TRBJ2-7	TRBV14	14	NA	TGTGCCAGCAGCCGAACAGGGTTTACCTACGAGCAGTACTTC	CASSRTGFTYEQYF
NA	TRBJ2-7	TRBV14	14	once	TGTGCCAGCAGCCCCGGGACTCAAAGCTACGAGCAGTACTTC	CASSPGTQSYEQYF
TRBD2	TRBJ2-1	TRBV11-2	15	NA	TGTGCCAGCAGCTCTAGCGGGAGGGCCCGCAATGAGCAGTTCTTC	CASSSSGRARNEQFF
TRBD2	TRBJ2-1	TRBV3-1/TRBV3-2	16	NA	TGTGCCAGCAGCCAAAATAGGCTAGCGGGAGGGGATGAGCAGTTCTTC	CASSQNRLAGGDEQFF
NA	TRBJ2-3	TRBV27	14	NA	TGTGCCAGCAGTCTGGCTAGCTCCACAGATACGCAGTATTTT	CASSLASSTDTQYF
TRBD2	TRBJ2-5	TRBV5-8	15	NA	TGTGCCAGCAGCTTGCGACTAGCGGGACGGCAGACCCAGTACTTC	CASSLRLAGRQTQYF
TRBD2	TRBJ2-2	TRBV11-2	16	NA	TGTGCCAGCAGTAGCAGGCTAGCGGGACACACCGGGGAGCTGTTTTTT	CASSSRLAGHTGELFF
NA	TRBJ2-1	TRBV9	15	NA	TGTGCCAGCAGCGTAGGGCCCAGCTCCTACAATGAGCAGTTCTTC	CASSVGPSSYNEQFF
NA	TRBJ1-5	TRBV6-5	15	NA	TGTGCCAGCAGTTACATCCCGGGCGGGGGTCAGCCCCAGCATTTT	CASSYIPGGGQPQHF
NA	TRBJ2-1	TRBV5-1	15	NA	TGCGCCAGCAGCTTGGCCGCAGGGGCGGTCGGTGAGCAGTTCTTC	CASSLAAGAVGEQFF
NA	TRBJ2-1	TRBV12-5	14	NA	TGTGCTAGTGGTTTCAGTTTACCCTACAATGAGCAGTTCTTC	CASGFSLPYNEQFF
NA	TRBJ2-3	TRBV5-1	14	few	TGCGCCAGCAGCTTCGGGACAACGGGGGATACGCAGTATTTT	CASSFGTTGDTQYF
NA	TRBJ2-1	TRBV13	14	NA	TGTGCCAGCAGCCCAGGGTTCTCCTACAATGAGCAGTTCTTC	CASSPGFSYNEQFF
NA	TRBJ2-7	TRBV7-6	12	NA	TGTGCCAGCAGCCCGCAGGCGGGCGAGCAGTACTTC	CASSPQAGEQYF